The 29 T cell receptor beta chains presented below share a single source sample, sequenced in a study of vaccination and CD4 T cells after COVID-19. Their recognized antigens are unknown. An Oncomine TCR Beta short-read assay was used to sequence the DNA from cultured CD4+ T cells. TCRdb re-called the PCR reads with MiXCR, one entry per CDR3 protein. The sample holds some 16,000 distinct CDR3 sequences, around 44% seen once. Treatment defined: approximately 9-day PBMC culture with coronavirus spike peptide pools or control peptides (ViraFEST assay). The sample was CD4+ T cells from blood, cultured in vitro. The receptors were gathered from a human donor who had recovered from COVID-19.

This clonotype appeared a few times. The CDR3 nucleotides are TGTGCCAGCAGTGCCGTTCTCGGGACAACTGGACTGTTTTTT. This codes for CASSAVLGTTGLFF. The chain uses TRBV2 and TRBJ1-4, with TRBD1 as a possible D gene (6 bases). Germline lookup yields CDR1 SNHLY and CDR2 FYNNEI. The CDR3 is made up of 14 amino acids. V was shortened by 4 bases and J by 13 bases, with 19 bases between the two germline ends.

The chain combines TRBV29-1 with TRBJ1-1; D might be TRBD1 (6 bases). The germline CDR1 and CDR2 sequences are SQVTM and ANQGSEA. The CDR3 runs to 13 residues. V lost 7 bases and J 7 bases, leaving 19 bases between the germline ends. The CDR3 region is CSAITGGRSEAFF. The CDR3 DNA reads TGCAGCGCAATTACGGGGGGCAGAAGTGAAGCTTTCTTT.

This clonotype was seen more than once but under ten times. This rearrangement joins TRBV7-2 to TRBJ2-7; 7 nucleotides line up with TRBD2. The germline V gene has CDR1 SGHTA and CDR2 FQGNSA. J lost 0 bases, V lost 3 bases, and 8 bases had no gene match. This CDR3 contains 16 residues. The CDR3: CASSLGSGSLSYEQYF. DNA of the CDR3: TGTGCCAGCAGCTTGGGTAGCGGGTCTCTCTCCTACGAGCAGTACTTC.

The V call is TRBV20-1, the J call TRBJ1-4; 8 bases line up with TRBD1. The CDR3 totals 14 residues. From germline, CDR1 is DFQATT and CDR2 SNEGSKA (reference sequence). Unmatched junction bases numbered 11, after V lost 6 bases and J lost 8 bases. CDR3 bases: TGCAGTGCCACACCAGGGGGCGCGGAAGAAAAACTGTTTTTT. The encoded protein is CSATPGGAEEKLFF.

Only a few counts were recorded for this clonotype. The junction departs from the called germline gene at one end, perhaps through a read error. This chain uses TRBV7-8 with TRBJ2-7; a possible D gene is TRBD2 (5 bases). This CDR3 has 11 amino acids. CDR1 is SGHVS and CDR2 is FQNEAQ in the germline V gene. The CDR3 sequence: CASSLRDVTHF. As DNA, the CDR3 is TGTGCCAGCAGCCTCCGGGATGTAACCCACTTC.

Only one count was recorded for this clonotype. The chain is built from TRBV4-2 and TRBJ1-4, with unresolved D. The CDR3 totals 17 residues. The V end was cut by 0 bases, the J end by 7 bases, with 18 bases between. Germline loops: CDR1 LGHNA, CDR2 YNFKEQ. Here the CDR3 DNA reads TGTGCCAGCAGCCAAGAAGGCCGGACGTGGACCTTTGAAAAACTGTTTTTT. Its protein is CASSQEGRTWTFEKLFF.

The gene calls are TRBV20-1 and TRBJ2-1, with 7 positions matching TRBD2. From germline, CDR1 is DFQATT and CDR2 SNEGSKA (reference sequence). This CDR3 is 11 amino acids long. J lost 9 bases, V lost 6 bases, and 5 bases had no gene match. The CDR3 DNA is TGCAGTGCCCGGACTAGGGGTGAGCAGTTCTTC. Translation gives CSARTRGEQFF.

The CDR3 DNA reads as TGTGCCAGCAGTTACTCGTTATCCCGGGCCCGGTTGGGCAATCAGCCCCAGCATTTT. Encoded protein: CASSYSLSRARLGNQPQHF. The chain recombines TRBV6-2 or TRBV6-3 with TRBJ1-5, with no clear D. Deletions cut 0 bases from V and 2 bases from J, with 20 bases between. Germline assignment: CDR1 MNHEY and CDR2 SVGEGT. This CDR3 spans 19 amino acids.

In this sample, this clonotype turned up a few times. The J gene is TRBJ2-3, the V gene TRBV24-1, with D perhaps matching TRBD2 (5 bases). Trimming removed 5 bases at V and 0 bases at J, with 20 bases between. This CDR3 spans 18 amino acids. Germline CDR1 KGHDR, CDR2 SFDVKD. The CDR3 nucleotides are TGTGCCACCAGTGGTATACCCCCAGCGGCTCAGAGCACAGATACGCAGTATTTT. Translating gives CATSGIPPAAQSTDTQYF.

This clonotype occurred a few times. This chain links TRBV10-3 with TRBJ1-5; perhaps TRBD1 as D (5 bases). Trimming took off 3 bases at V and 6 bases at J, with 15 bases between the two ends. Germline V gene lookup returns CDR1 ENHRY and CDR2 SYGVKD. The CDR3 covers 15 residues. The CDR3: CAISDDSRDRQPQHF. The DNA for the CDR3 is TGTGCCATCAGTGACGATAGCAGGGATCGTCAGCCCCAGCATTTT.

The genes are TRBV28 and TRBJ1-5; D gene uncertain. V lost 6 bases to trimming and J lost 5 bases, with 14 bases between them. The germline V gene encodes CDR1 MDHEN and CDR2 SYDVKM. CDR3 length: 14 amino acids. CDR3 protein: CASRFVEGYQPQHF. CDR3 sequence (DNA): TGTGCCAGCAGATTCGTCGAAGGGTATCAGCCCCAGCATTTT.

The table lists this clonotype with a few counts. The rearrangement joins TRBV27 to TRBJ1-3, with 7 bases matching TRBD1. CDR1 and CDR2 from the germline V gene are MNHEY and SMNVEV (reference sequence). V gave up 5 bases and J gave up 8 bases; unmatched junction bases: 9. CDR3 size: 14 residues. The CDR3 loop reads CASSPWTGFDTIYF. The CDR3 DNA sequence: TGTGCCAGCAGTCCTTGGACAGGCTTTGACACCATATATTTT.

The chain couples TRBV12-3 or TRBV12-4 to TRBJ2-6, with 11 bases identical to TRBD1. This CDR3 spans 17 amino acids. V lost 6 bases, J lost 0 bases, and 4 bases stayed unmatched. The CDR3 region is CASSPGQGASGANVLTF. The CDR3 DNA reads as TGTGCCAGCAGCCCAGGACAGGGGGCCTCTGGGGCCAACGTCCTGACTTTC.

This sequence joins TRBV19 and TRBJ1-1; 10 bases are a match to TRBD1. V was pared by 0 bases and J by 1 base, with 8 bases of the junction left unmatched. CDR3 size: 18 residues. Looked up from germline, CDR1 is LNHDA and CDR2 is SQIVND (reference sequence). CDR3 in amino acids: CASSIDPGTGAWNTEAFF. In DNA form, the CDR3 reads TGTGCCAGTAGTATAGATCCTGGGACAGGGGCTTGGAACACTGAAGCTTTCTTT. The variable domain in full, completed from reference TRBV19 and TRBJ1-1, reads DGGITQSPKYLFRKEGQNVTLSCEQNLNHDAMYWYRQDPGQGLRLIYYSQIVNDFQKGDIAEGYSVSREKKESFPLTVTSAQKNPTAFYLCASSIDPGTGAWNTEAFFGQGTRLTVV.

The chain uses TRBV9 and TRBJ2-3; D possibly corresponds to TRBD1 (5 bases). The ends were cut back, 0 bases at V and 0 bases at J, with 17 bases in the middle. CDR1 SGDLS and CDR2 YYNGEE come from the germline V gene. This CDR3 has 18 residues. CDR3 protein: CASSVAPGRVGSTDTQYF. The CDR3 DNA reads as TGTGCCAGCAGCGTAGCTCCGGGCAGGGTAGGAAGCACAGATACGCAGTATTTT. The full variable domain, its missing parts supplied by reference TRBV9 and TRBJ2-3, is DSGVTQTPKHLITATGQRVTLRCSPRSGDLSVYWYQQSLDQGLQFLIQYYNGEERAKGNILERFSAQQFPDLHSELNLSSLELGDSALYFCASSVAPGRVGSTDTQYFGPGTRLTVL.

The chain has TRBV6-1 and TRBJ1-6; D is unclear. CDR3 size: 13 residues. Between the trimmed V and J ends, which lost 6 bases and 14 bases, there was a span of 17 bases. Germline CDR1 is MNHNS and CDR2 is SASEGT. The DNA for the CDR3 is TGTGCCAGCAGCCTCGGGCCCCTTCGGGCCCTCCACTTT. The encoded protein is CASSLGPLRALHF.

This chain joins TRBV20-1 and TRBJ1-6; no clear D gene. Germline V CDR1 and CDR2: DFQATT, SNEGSKA (reference sequence). Trimming cost V 4 bases and J 7 bases, with 8 bases left between them. This CDR3 is built from 12 residues. The CDR3 bases are TGCAGTGCTACTAACTTCAATTCACCCCTCCACTTT. It translates to CSATNFNSPLHF.

The chain has TRBV30 and TRBJ1-4; 7 nucleotides match TRBD1. CDR3 length: 13 residues. V gave up 4 bases and J gave up 8 bases; unmatched junction bases: 7. Looked up from germline, CDR1 is GTSNPN and CDR2 is SVGIG (reference sequence). The DNA for the CDR3 is TGTGCCTGGACTAGACAGGGAGGGGAAAAACTGTTTTTT. Amino acids: CAWTRQGGEKLFF.

The gene calls are TRBV12-5 and TRBJ2-2, with 7 bases that match TRBD2. The V and J ends lost 0 bases and 6 bases, in that order; junction bases with no gene match: 10. The V gene's germline CDR1 is LGHNT and CDR2 FRNRAP. This CDR3 has 17 residues. CDR3 amino acids: CASGLVRGGSSSGELFF. The CDR3 coding sequence is TGTGCTAGTGGTTTGGTAAGGGGCGGGAGCTCGTCCGGGGAGCTGTTTTTT.

This clonotype was recorded a few times. This chain links TRBV15 with TRBJ2-1; TRBD1 aligns across 7 bases. The trim removed 3 bases at V and 0 bases at J, leaving 2 bases unmatched. The CDR3 spans 15 residues. Germline CDR1 and CDR2: LNHNV and YYDKDF (reference sequence). The CDR3 sequence is CATSSNRGSYNEQFF. In nucleotides, the CDR3 is TGTGCCACCAGCAGTAACAGGGGCTCCTACAATGAGCAGTTCTTC.

This chain connects TRBV20-1 to TRBJ2-3; TRBD1 agrees at 8 bases. The CDR3 is made up of 13 amino acids. V lost 6 bases to trimming and J lost 8 bases; unmatched junction nucleotides: 10. The V gene's germline CDR1 is DFQATT and CDR2 SNEGSKA (reference sequence). CDR3 bases: TGCAGTGCAGGGGACAGGCTTATAGGTACGCAGTATTTT. It translates to CSAGDRLIGTQYF.

The CDR3 is CASSLGQREATDTQYF. CDR3 nucleotide sequence: TGTGCCAGCAGCTTAGGACAGCGGGAGGCCACAGATACGCAGTATTTT. J is TRBJ2-3 and V is TRBV11-3; TRBD2 agrees at 9 bases. Germline lookup yields CDR1 SGHNT and CDR2 YENEEA. Trimming at V came to 1 base and at J to 2 bases, leaving 4 bases not matched to a gene. The CDR3 spans 16 residues.

This clonotype has only a few counts. The chain carries TRBV6-2 or TRBV6-3 and TRBJ2-3; no reliable D call. Between the trimmed V and J ends, which lost 2 bases and 4 bases, there was a span of 4 bases. Germline assignment: CDR1 MNHEY and CDR2 SVGEGT. This CDR3 contains 12 residues. The CDR3 bases are TGTGCCAGCAGTTACAGGCCAGATACGCAGTATTTT. Its protein is CASSYRPDTQYF.

The chain joins TRBV24-1 to TRBJ1-1; 7 positions agree with TRBD1. This CDR3 region has 12 residues. V lost 7 bases, J lost 6 bases, and 4 bases stayed unmatched. Germline V gene sequence: CDR1 KGHDR, CDR2 SFDVKD. This CDR3 reads CATRDRTAEAFF. CDR3 DNA sequence: TGTGCCACCAGGGACAGGACCGCTGAAGCTTTCTTT.

The CDR3 loop is CASSSSLYEQYF. The DNA of the CDR3 is TGTGCCAGCAGCTCGTCCCTCTACGAGCAGTACTTC. This sequence joins TRBV7-2 and TRBJ2-7; D not certain. This CDR3 contains 12 residues. Per germline, CDR1 SGHTA and CDR2 FQGNSA. V dropped 4 bases and J dropped 3 bases, with 7 bases sitting between them.

This rearrangement joins TRBV14 to TRBJ1-1; D perhaps matches TRBD1 (6 bases). Germline V gene lookup returns CDR1 SGHDN and CDR2 FVKESK. The V end lost 2 bases, the J end lost 1 base, and 11 bases lay between the germline ends. This CDR3 has 15 amino acids. As DNA, the CDR3 is TGTGCCAGCAGCCAACTGGACAGCCAGAACACTGAAGCTTTCTTT. Amino acid sequence: CASSQLDSQNTEAFF.

The sample holds a few counts of this clonotype. This chain connects TRBV30 to TRBJ2-7, with 9 positions matching TRBD2. CDR3 length: 13 amino acids. After removal of 0 bases from V and 4 bases from J, the junction contained 1 base not matched to a gene. CDR1 is GTSNPN, CDR2 SVGIG, per germline (reference sequence). For the CDR3, the DNA is TGTGCCTGGAGTGTAGCGGGAGGTTACGAGCAGTACTTC. It is translated as CAWSVAGGYEQYF.

This rearrangement joins TRBV20-1 to TRBJ2-5; no firm D call. The CDR3 sequence is 13 residues long. Germline-derived CDR1 and CDR2 are DFQATT and SNEGSKA (reference sequence). V shed 7 bases and J shed 5 bases, with 17 bases lying between them. CDR3 bases: TGCAGTGGCTTTTTTGGTATCCGGGAGACCCAGTACTTC. As protein: CSGFFGIRETQYF.

This clonotype has just a few counts. The chain combines TRBV6-1 with TRBJ2-2; no clear D. CDR3 length: 15 residues. CDR1 is MNHNS, CDR2 SASEGT, per germline. V was cut by 1 base and J by 3 bases, with 9 bases left in between. The CDR3 is CASSEGVDDTGELFF. DNA of the CDR3: TGTGCCAGCAGTGAAGGGGTAGACGACACCGGGGAGCTGTTTTTT.